The 5 T cell receptor beta chains below were found in one sample sequenced in a study of blood T cell repertoires in COVID-19. Profiled with immunoSEQ multiplex PCR; TCRdb holds only in-frame clones, not every one. The profile shows about 280,000 clones, roughly 89% of them singletons. Specimen: peripheral blood. The source of these receptors is a woman aged 30 to 39 with active or convalescent COVID-19.

The chain has TRBV28 and TRBJ2-7; 10 bases are a match to TRBD2. Germline V gene data show CDR1 as MDHEN and CDR2 as SYDVKM. This CDR3 has 13 residues. The trim removed 6 bases at V and 3 bases at J, leaving 2 bases unmatched. DNA of the CDR3: TGTGCCAGCAGATTAGCGGGGGGCTACGAGCAGTACTTC. Translating gives CASRLAGGYEQYF.

The CDR3 DNA reads as TGTGCCAGCAGCCCACATAATGGCGATACGCAGTATTTT. This encodes CASSPHNGDTQYF. The chain employs TRBV5-4 and TRBJ2-3; D ambiguous. Trimming took 4 bases from V and 6 from J, leaving 12 bases between them. Looked up from germline, CDR1 is SGHNT and CDR2 is YYREEE (reference sequence). The CDR3 has 13 amino acids.

The V and J genes are TRBV2 and TRBJ2-2, with TRBD1 as a possible D gene (5 bases). Looked up from germline, CDR1 is SNHLY and CDR2 is FYNNEI. Trimming shortened V by 4 bases and J by 1 base, and 7 bases separated the two germline ends. The CDR3 sequence is 14 residues long. CDR3 nucleotides: TGTGCCAGCAGTGGGGGCAAGAACACCGGGGAGCTGTTTTTT. It translates to CASSGGKNTGELFF. Based on the CDR3 plus reference TRBV2 and TRBJ2-2, the full variable domain is EPEVTQTPSHQVTQMGQEVILRCVPISNHLYFYWYRQILGQKVEFLVSFYNNEISEKSEIFDDQFSVERPDGSNFTLKIRSTKLEDSAMYFCASSGGKNTGELFFGEGSRLTVL.

This clone is a singleton in its sample. J is TRBJ2-1 and V is TRBV19; 9 nucleotides match TRBD2. The germline CDR1 and CDR2 sequences are LNHDA and SQIVND (reference sequence). The J segment lost 0 bases and the V segment lost 10 bases, leaving 13 bases of the junction unmatched. The CDR3 runs 17 residues. The CDR3 protein is CATQGRGRGGSYNEQFF. CDR3 sequence (DNA): TGTGCCACCCAAGGCCGGGGGCGGGGGGGCTCCTACAATGAGCAGTTCTTC.

This clone was seen only once. The chain joins TRBV19 to TRBJ2-3; 8 nucleotides match TRBD2. The CDR3 loop spans 18 amino acids. Germline CDR1 and CDR2: LNHDA and SQIVND (reference sequence). Losses at the gene ends were 1 base for V and 0 bases for J; bases not matched to a gene: 9. The CDR3 spells CASSIVLWSGGSTDTQYF. The CDR3 DNA reads TGTGCCAGTAGTATAGTCCTCTGGAGCGGGGGTAGCACAGATACGCAGTATTTT.